The sequence of this T cell receptor (beta chain) was determined in a study of cytomegalovirus exposure and HLA in healthy donors. Trimming cost V 3 bases and J 5 bases, with 13 bases left between them. This CDR3 has 15 residues. Germline CDR1 is SGHTA and CDR2 is FQGNSA. Turning to this clone: Its antigen remains unidentified.

The PCR was carried out with 60 Vbeta primers and 13 Jbeta primers. The assay was immunoSEQ multiplex PCR, and TCRdb's table has in-frame clones only and misses some. Of about 130,000 clones listed, 80% are singletons. Study observations and caveats: Rarity marked most TCR sequences, yet some public TCRs occurred in many donors. Beyond CMV serostatus, there was no information to go on about immune exposure.

The clonotype comes from a man aged 25 to 40 in good health and CMV-seronegative. V usage is TRBV7-2 and J usage is TRBJ2-2; a weak D match, TRBD2 (7 bases). The source material was PBMCs. The DNA of the CDR3 is TGTGCCAGCAGCTTGGGGGGGGCCATTACCGGGGAGCTGTTTTTT. This encodes CASSLGGAITGELFF.